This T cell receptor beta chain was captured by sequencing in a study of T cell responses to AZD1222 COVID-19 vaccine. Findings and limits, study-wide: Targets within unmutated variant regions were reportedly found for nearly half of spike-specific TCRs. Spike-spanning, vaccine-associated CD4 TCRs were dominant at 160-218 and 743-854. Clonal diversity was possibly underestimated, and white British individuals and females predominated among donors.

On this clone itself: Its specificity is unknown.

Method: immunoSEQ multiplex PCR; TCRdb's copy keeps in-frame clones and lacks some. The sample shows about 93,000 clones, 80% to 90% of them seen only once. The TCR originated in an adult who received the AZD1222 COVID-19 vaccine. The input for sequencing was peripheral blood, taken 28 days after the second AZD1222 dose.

This CDR3 is CASSWGPGDYGYTF. Here the CDR3 DNA reads TGTGCCAGCAGTTGGGGGCCTGGCGACTATGGCTACACCTTC. The chain is built from TRBV6-5 and TRBJ1-2; possibly TRBD1 for D (6 bases). Trimming took 4 bases from V and 3 from J, leaving 12 bases between them. This CDR3 spans 14 amino acids. CDR1 and CDR2 from the germline V gene are MNHEY and SVGAGI.